Each of the 2 T cell receptor beta chains below was sequenced from the same sample in a study of blood T cell repertoires in COVID-19. Profiled with immunoSEQ multiplex PCR; TCRdb holds only in-frame clones, not every one. The data contain 170,000 or so clones, about 86% of them singletons. Sequencing was carried out using peripheral blood. These receptors all stem from a man over 45 with active or convalescent COVID-19.

The chain employs TRBV4-2 and TRBJ2-2; 9 bases fit TRBD1. CDR3 length: 15 amino acids. V dropped 2 bases and J dropped 3; count of bases not matched to a gene: 1. The germline V gene has CDR1 LGHNA and CDR2 YNFKEQ. CDR3 nucleotide sequence: TGTGCCAGCAGCCAAAGGACAGGGGACACCGGGGAGCTGTTTTTT. Translated: CASSQRTGDTGELFF.

V is TRBV7-3 and J is TRBJ2-5, with D perhaps matching TRBD1 (5 bases). Germline CDR1 reads SGHTA; CDR2 reads FQGTGA. This CDR3 is built from 16 residues. Trimming left V 5 bases short and J 2 bases short, with 18 bases between. The chain's CDR3 is CASSPSHTGDQETQYF. For the CDR3, the DNA is TGTGCCAGCAGCCCCTCTCATACAGGAGATCAAGAGACCCAGTACTTC.